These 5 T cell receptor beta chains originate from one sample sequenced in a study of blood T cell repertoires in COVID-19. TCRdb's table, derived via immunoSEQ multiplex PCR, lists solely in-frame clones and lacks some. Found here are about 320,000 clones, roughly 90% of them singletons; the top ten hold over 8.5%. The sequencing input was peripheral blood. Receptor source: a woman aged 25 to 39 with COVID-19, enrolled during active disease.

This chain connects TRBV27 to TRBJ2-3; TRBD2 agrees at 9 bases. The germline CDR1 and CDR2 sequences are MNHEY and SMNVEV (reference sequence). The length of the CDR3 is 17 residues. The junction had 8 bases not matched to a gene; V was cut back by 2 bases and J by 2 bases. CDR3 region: CASSLRVAGADTDTQYF. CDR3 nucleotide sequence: TGTGCCAGCAGTTTAAGGGTAGCGGGGGCCGACACAGATACGCAGTATTTT.

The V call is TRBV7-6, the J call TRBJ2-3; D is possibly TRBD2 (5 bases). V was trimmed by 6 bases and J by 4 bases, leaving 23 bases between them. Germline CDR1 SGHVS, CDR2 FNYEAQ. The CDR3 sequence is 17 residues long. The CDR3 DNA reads TGTGCCAGCAGTCCTAGTGGGGAGCAGCCGGGCTCAGATACGCAGTATTTT. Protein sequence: CASSPSGEQPGSDTQYF.

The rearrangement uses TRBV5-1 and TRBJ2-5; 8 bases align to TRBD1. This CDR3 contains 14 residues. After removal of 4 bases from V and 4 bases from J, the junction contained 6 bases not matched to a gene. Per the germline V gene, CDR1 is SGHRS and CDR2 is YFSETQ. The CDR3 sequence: CASSGTGTGETQYF. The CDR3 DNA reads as TGCGCCAGCAGCGGGACAGGTACCGGAGAGACCCAGTACTTC.

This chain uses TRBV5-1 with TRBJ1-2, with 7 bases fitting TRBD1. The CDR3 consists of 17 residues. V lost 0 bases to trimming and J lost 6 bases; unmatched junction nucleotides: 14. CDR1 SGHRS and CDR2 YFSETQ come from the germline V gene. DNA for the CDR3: TGCGCCAGCAGCTTGGACAGACAGGGCCTTACTTATCATGGCTACACCTTC. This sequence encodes CASSLDRQGLTYHGYTF. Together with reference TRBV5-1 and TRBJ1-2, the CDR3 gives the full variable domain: KAGVTQTPRYLIKTRGQQVTLSCSPISGHRSVSWYQQTPGQGLQFLFEYFSETQRNKGNFPGRFSGRQFSNSRSEMNVSTLELGDSALYLCASSLDRQGLTYHGYTFGSGTRLTVV.

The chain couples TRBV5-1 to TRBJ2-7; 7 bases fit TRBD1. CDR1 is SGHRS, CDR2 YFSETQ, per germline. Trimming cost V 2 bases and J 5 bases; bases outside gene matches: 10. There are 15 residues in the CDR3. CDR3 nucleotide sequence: TGCGCCAGCAGCTTATCGACAGGGCCGACGCACGAGCAGTACTTC. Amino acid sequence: CASSLSTGPTHEQYF.